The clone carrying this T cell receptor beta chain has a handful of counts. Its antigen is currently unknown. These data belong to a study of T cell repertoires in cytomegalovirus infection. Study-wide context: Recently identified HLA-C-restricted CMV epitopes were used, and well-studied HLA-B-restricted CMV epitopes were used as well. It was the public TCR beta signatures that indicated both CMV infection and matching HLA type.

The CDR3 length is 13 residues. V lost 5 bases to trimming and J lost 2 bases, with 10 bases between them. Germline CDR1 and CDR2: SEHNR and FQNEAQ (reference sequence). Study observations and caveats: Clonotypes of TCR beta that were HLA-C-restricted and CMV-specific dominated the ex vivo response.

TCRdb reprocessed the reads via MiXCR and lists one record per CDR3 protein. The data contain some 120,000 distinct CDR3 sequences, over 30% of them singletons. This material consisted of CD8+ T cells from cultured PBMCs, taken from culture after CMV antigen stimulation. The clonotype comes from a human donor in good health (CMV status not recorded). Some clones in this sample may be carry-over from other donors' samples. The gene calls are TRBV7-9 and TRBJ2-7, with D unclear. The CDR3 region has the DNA TGTGCCAGCAGCCCCGACCGAGCCTACGAGCAGTACTTC. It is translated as CASSPDRAYEQYF. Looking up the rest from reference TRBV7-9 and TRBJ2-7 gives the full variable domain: DTGVSQNPRHKITKRGQNVTFRCDPISEHNRLYWYRQTLGQGPEFLTYFQNEAQLEKSRLLSDRFSAERPKGSFSTLEIQRTEQGDSAMYLCASSPDRAYEQYFGPGTRLTVT.